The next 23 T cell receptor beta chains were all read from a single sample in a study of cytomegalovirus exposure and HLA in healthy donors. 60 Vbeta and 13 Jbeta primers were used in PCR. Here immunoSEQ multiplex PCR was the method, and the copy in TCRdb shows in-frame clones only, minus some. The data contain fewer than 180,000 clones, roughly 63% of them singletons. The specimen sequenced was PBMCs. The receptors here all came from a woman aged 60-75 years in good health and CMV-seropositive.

As DNA, the CDR3 is TGCGCCAGCAGCCTAACTACCACCGGGACATGGGCTTTCTTT. It translates to CASSLTTTGTWAFF. This chain links TRBV5-1 with TRBJ1-1, with D tentatively TRBD1 (6 bases). The CDR3 consists of 14 residues. V was shortened by 4 bases and J by 11 bases, with 21 bases between the two germline ends. Looked up from germline, CDR1 is SGHRS and CDR2 is YFSETQ.

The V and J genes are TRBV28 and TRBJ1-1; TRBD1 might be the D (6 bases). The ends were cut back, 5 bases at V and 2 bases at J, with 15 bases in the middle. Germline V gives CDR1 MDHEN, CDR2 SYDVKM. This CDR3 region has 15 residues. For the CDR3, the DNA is TGTGCCAGCAGTATCCCTCGACAGGCCAACACTGAAGCTTTCTTT. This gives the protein CASSIPRQANTEAFF.

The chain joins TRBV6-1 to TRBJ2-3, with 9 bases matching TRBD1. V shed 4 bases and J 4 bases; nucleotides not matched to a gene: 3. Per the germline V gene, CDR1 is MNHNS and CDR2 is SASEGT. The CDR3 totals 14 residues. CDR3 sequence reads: CASSVDRGADTQYF. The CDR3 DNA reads TGTGCCAGCAGTGTCGACAGGGGGGCAGATACGCAGTATTTT.

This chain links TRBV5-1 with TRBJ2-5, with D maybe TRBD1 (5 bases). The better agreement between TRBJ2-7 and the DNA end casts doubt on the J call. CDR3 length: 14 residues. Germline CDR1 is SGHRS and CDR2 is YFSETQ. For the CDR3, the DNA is TGCGCCAGCAGCTTTGGATCAGGGCCGCGCGAGCAGTACTTC. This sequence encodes CASSFGSGPREQYF.

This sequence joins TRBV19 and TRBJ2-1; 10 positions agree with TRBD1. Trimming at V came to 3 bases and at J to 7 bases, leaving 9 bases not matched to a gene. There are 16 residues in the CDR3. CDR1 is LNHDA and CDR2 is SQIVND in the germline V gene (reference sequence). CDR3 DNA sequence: TGTGCCAGTAGTATTACAGGACAGGGGGGGTTAAATGAGCAGTTCTTC. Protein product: CASSITGQGGLNEQFF.

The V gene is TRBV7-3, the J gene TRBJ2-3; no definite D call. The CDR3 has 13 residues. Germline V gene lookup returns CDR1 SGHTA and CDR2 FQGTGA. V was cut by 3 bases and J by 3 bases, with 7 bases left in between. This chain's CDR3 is CASSLTKTDTQYF. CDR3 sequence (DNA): TGTGCCAGCAGCTTGACAAAAACAGATACGCAGTATTTT.

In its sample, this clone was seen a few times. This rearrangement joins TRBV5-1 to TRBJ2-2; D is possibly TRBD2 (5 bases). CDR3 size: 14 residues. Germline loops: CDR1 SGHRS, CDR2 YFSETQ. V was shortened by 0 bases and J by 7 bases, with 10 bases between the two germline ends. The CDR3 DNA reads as TGCGCCAGCAGCTTGGGGGGAAGCGGCGGGGAGCTGTTTTTT. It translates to CASSLGGSGGELFF.

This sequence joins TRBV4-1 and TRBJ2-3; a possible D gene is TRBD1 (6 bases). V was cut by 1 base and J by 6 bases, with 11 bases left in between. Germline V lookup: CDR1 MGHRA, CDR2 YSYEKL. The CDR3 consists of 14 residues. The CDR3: CASSQGGPSDTQYF. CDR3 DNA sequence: TGCGCCAGCAGCCAAGGGGGGCCCAGCGATACGCAGTATTTT.

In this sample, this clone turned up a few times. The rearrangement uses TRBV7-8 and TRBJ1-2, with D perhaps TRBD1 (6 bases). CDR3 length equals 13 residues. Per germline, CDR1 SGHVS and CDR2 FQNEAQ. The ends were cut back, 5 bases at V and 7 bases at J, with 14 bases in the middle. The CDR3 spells CASSRRDNGGYTF. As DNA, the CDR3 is TGTGCCAGCAGCCGCAGGGACAATGGTGGCTACACCTTC.

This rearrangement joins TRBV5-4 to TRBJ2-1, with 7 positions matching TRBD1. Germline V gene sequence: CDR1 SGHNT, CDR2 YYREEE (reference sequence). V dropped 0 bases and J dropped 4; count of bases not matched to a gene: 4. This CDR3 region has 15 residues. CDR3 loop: CASSLATGLYNEQFF. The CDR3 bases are TGTGCCAGCAGCTTGGCGACAGGGCTATACAATGAGCAGTTCTTC.

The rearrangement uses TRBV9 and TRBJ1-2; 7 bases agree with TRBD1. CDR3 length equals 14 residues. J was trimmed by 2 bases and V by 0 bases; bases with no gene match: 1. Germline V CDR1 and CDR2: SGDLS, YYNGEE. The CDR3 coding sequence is TGTGCCAGCAGCGTAGTAGGGGGCAACTATGGCTACACCTTC. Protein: CASSVVGGNYGYTF.

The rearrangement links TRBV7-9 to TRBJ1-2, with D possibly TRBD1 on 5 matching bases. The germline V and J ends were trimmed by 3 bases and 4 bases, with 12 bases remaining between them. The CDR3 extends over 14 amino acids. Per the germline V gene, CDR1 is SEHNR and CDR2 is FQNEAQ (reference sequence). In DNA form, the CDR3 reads TGTGCCAGCAGCTTCCAGGGTTTTGGCTATGGCTACACCTTC. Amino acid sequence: CASSFQGFGYGYTF.

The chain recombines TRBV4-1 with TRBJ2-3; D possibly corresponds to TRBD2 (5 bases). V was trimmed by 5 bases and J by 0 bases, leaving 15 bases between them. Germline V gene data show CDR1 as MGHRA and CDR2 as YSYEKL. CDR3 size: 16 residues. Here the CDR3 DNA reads TGCGCCAGCAGCGGGAGCCGAGGGCCTAGCACAGATACGCAGTATTTT. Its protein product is CASSGSRGPSTDTQYF.

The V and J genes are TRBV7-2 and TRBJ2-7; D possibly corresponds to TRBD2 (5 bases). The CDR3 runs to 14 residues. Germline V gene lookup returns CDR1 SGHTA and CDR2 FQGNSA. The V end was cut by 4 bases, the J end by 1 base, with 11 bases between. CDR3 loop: CASSYPEGSYEQYF. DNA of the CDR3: TGTGCCAGCAGCTACCCCGAGGGATCCTACGAGCAGTACTTC.

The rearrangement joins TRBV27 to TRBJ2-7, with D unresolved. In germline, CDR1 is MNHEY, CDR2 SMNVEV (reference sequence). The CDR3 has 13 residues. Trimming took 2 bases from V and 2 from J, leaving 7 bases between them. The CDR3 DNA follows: TGTGCCAGCAGTTTAAGTATAGCCTACGAGCAGTACTTC. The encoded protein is CASSLSIAYEQYF.

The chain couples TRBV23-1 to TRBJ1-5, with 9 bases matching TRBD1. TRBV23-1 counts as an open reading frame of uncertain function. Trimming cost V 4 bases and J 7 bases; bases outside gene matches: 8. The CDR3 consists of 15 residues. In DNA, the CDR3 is TGCGCCAGCAGTCGCAAACAGGGGGCTGGCCAGCCCCAGCATTTT. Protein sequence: CASSRKQGAGQPQHF.

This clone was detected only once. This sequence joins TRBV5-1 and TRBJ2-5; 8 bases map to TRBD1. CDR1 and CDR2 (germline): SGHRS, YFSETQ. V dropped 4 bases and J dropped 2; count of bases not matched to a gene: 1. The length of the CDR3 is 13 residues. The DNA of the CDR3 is TGCGCCAGCAGCCGGGACAGGCAAGAGACCCAGTACTTC. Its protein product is CASSRDRQETQYF.

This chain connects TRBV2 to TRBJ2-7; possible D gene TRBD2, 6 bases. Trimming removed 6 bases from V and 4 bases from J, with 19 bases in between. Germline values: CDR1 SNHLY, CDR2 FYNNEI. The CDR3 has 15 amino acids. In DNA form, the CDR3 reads TGTGCCAGCAGAGACCGGGACTGGGGCGTGTACGAGCAGTACTTC. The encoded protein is CASRDRDWGVYEQYF.

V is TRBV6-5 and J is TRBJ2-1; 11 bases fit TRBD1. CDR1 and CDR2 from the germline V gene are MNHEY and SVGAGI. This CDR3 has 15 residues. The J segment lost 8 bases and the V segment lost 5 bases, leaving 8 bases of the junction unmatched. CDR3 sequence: CASSKGQGETDEQFF. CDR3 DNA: TGTGCCAGCAGTAAGGGACAGGGGGAGACAGATGAGCAGTTCTTC.

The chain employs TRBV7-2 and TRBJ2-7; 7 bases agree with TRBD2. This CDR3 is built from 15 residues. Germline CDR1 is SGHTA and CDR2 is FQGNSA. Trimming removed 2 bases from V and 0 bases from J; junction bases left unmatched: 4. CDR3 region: CASSLSLAVSYEQYF. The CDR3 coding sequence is TGTGCCAGCAGCTTAAGCCTAGCGGTCTCCTACGAGCAGTACTTC. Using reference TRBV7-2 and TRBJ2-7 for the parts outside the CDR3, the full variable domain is GAGVSQSPSNKVTEKGKDVELRCDPISGHTALYWYRQSLGQGLEFLIYFQGNSAPDKSGLPSDRFSAERTGGSVSTLTIQRTQQEDSAVYLCASSLSLAVSYEQYFGPGTRLTVT.

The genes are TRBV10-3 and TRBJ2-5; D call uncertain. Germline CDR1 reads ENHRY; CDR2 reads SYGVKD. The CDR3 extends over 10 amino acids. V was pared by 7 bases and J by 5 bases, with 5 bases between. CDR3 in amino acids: CAITRETQYF. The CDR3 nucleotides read TGTGCCATCACTCGGGAGACCCAGTACTTC.

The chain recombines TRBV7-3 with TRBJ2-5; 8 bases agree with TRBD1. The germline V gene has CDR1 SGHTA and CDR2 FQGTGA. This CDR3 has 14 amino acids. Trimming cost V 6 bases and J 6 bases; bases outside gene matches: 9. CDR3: CASSNGQGRQTQYF. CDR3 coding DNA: TGTGCCAGCAGTAATGGACAGGGTCGGCAGACCCAGTACTTC.

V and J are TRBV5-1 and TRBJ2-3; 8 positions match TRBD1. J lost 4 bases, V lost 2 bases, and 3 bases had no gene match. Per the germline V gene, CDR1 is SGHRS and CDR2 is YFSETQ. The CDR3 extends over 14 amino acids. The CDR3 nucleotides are TGCGCCAGCAGCTTCGGACAGGGAGCAGATACGCAGTATTTT. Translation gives CASSFGQGADTQYF.